These T cell receptor beta chains were read from a single sample in a study of T cell changes during pregnancy in multiple sclerosis. TCRdb's table, derived via immunoSEQ multiplex PCR, lists solely in-frame clones and lacks some. There are approximately 30,000 clones in the sample; roughly nine tenths occur only once, and roughly 4.5% lies in the top ten. Sequencing used CD8+ T cells from peripheral blood mononuclear cells, obtained after pregnancy. The receptor source for this set is a female donor with multiple sclerosis, enrolled in a pregnancy study. The CDR3 runs from the conserved cysteine through the conserved F or W. The D gene is left open where the match is weak.

cdr3_nt: TGTGCCAGTAGTAATGGGGGGGACGAGCAGTACTTC
cdr3_aa: CASSNGGDEQYF
j_call: TRBJ2-7
cdr3_length: 12
v_call: TRBV19
d_call: TRBD2

cdr3_nt: TGCGCCAGCGGAGGGTCGGCCAAAAACATTCAGTACTTC
cdr3_aa: CASGGSAKNIQYF
j_call: TRBJ2-4
cdr3_length: 13
v_call: TRBV4-1
d_call: NA

cdr3_nt: TGCGCCAGCAGCCCTTCACAGGGAATGAACACTGAAGCTTTCTTT
cdr3_aa: CASSPSQGMNTEAFF
j_call: TRBJ1-1
cdr3_length: 15
v_call: TRBV4-3
d_call: NA

cdr3_nt: TGTGCCAGCAGCAAACGGAGTGGGAGCCGCTACGAGCAGTACTTC
cdr3_aa: CASSKRSGSRYEQYF
j_call: TRBJ2-7
cdr3_length: 15
v_call: TRBV21-1
d_call: NA

cdr3_nt: TGTGCCAGCAGTCACTCTCGACTAGCGGAATACGAGCAGTACTTC
cdr3_aa: CASSHSRLAEYEQYF
j_call: TRBJ2-7
cdr3_length: 15
v_call: TRBV6-6
d_call: TRBD2

cdr3_nt: TGTGCCAGCAGCGTATTAGCGGGGGGCGGGTACGAGCAGTACTTC
cdr3_aa: CASSVLAGGGYEQYF
j_call: TRBJ2-7
cdr3_length: 15
v_call: TRBV9
d_call: TRBD2

cdr3_nt: TGCGCCAGCAGCCAAGTGATAGCCAGGGGTGAGGTGGGACCCCTCCACTTT
cdr3_aa: CASSQVIARGEVGPLHF
j_call: TRBJ1-6
cdr3_length: 17
v_call: TRBV4-1
d_call: NA

cdr3_nt: TGTGCCAGCAGCGAATCTTGGGGCTTACAGTTCTTC
cdr3_aa: CASSESWGLQFF
j_call: TRBJ2-1
cdr3_length: 12
v_call: TRBV7-8
d_call: NA

cdr3_nt: TGTGCCAGCAGTCCTCAGGTTCACTATGGCTACACCTTC
cdr3_aa: CASSPQVHYGYTF
j_call: TRBJ1-2
cdr3_length: 13
v_call: TRBV27
d_call: NA

cdr3_nt: TGTGCCAGCAGCTTAGAGGGGGCTTTCTCTGGGGCCAACGTCCTGACTTTC
cdr3_aa: CASSLEGAFSGANVLTF
j_call: TRBJ2-6
cdr3_length: 17
v_call: TRBV7-2
d_call: TRBD1

cdr3_nt: TGTGCCAGCAGTTTTGGGGGGGGCGCTGGCAATAATTCACCCCTCCACTTT
cdr3_aa: CASSFGGGAGNNSPLHF
j_call: TRBJ1-6
cdr3_length: 17
v_call: TRBV27
d_call: NA

cdr3_nt: TGTGCCAGCAGCTCCTCCCGGGGGGGTGGTAATATTGAGCAGTTCTTC
cdr3_aa: CASSSSRGGGNIEQFF
j_call: TRBJ2-1
cdr3_length: 16
v_call: TRBV7-9
d_call: TRBD2

cdr3_nt: TGTGCCAGCAGCTTGGGCTCTGTTTACAATGAGCAGTTCTTC
cdr3_aa: CASSLGSVYNEQFF
j_call: TRBJ2-1
cdr3_length: 14
v_call: TRBV11-2
d_call: NA

cdr3_nt: TGTGCCAGCATGGGGCTCGGCGAGCAGTACTTC
cdr3_aa: CASMGLGEQYF
j_call: TRBJ2-7
cdr3_length: 11
v_call: TRBV2
d_call: NA

cdr3_nt: TGTGCCAGCAGCGTAGAGGGAGTGAACACTGAAGCTTTCTTT
cdr3_aa: CASSVEGVNTEAFF
j_call: TRBJ1-1
cdr3_length: 14
v_call: TRBV9
d_call: NA

cdr3_nt: TGTGCCAGCAGTTTAGGGACAGGGTTGGGCGAGCAGTACTTC
cdr3_aa: CASSLGTGLGEQYF
j_call: TRBJ2-7
cdr3_length: 14
v_call: TRBV27
d_call: TRBD1

cdr3_nt: TGTGCCTGGAGTTCAGAGAACACTGAAGCTTTCTTT
cdr3_aa: CAWSSENTEAFF
j_call: TRBJ1-1
cdr3_length: 12
v_call: TRBV30
d_call: NA